This T cell receptor (beta chain) was identified during a study of chemoradiotherapy in HPV16-positive cancers (dated by TCRdb to the early 2020s). Study-wide context: Using functional T-cell assays on cells from a couple of HPV16-positive patients, the researchers defined candidate HPV-specific T-cell clones and common TCR motifs. The study asked whether T-cell immunity to the HPV oncoproteins E6 and E7 changes during chemoradiotherapy and whether this immunity affects survival. The candidate HPV-specific TCRs and motifs were then tracked in TCR repertoires from around 86 patients with HPV-related cancers.

The paper as a whole reports these results and caveats: Expansion of candidate HPV-specific clones and E7-related TCR motifs was observed in the tumor microenvironment during treatment, whereas no such expansion was observed for non-HPV-specific T cells. The functional definition of HPV-specific T cells came from only a couple of HPV16-positive patients, and the survival association was reported for HPV16-positive patients. In HPV16-positive patients, expansion of HPV-responsive T cells during chemoradiotherapy was associated with improved recurrence-free survival.

The CDR3 measures 16 amino acids from cysteine to phenylalanine. Kept here is only the CDR3 DNA, which spans 48 bases and is read in frame from base 1. From the germline V gene, CDR1 is KGHSH and CDR2 is LQKENI. V is cut back by 5 bases and J by 9 bases, with 9 bases in the junction unmatched. The library relied on the immunoSEQ multiplex PCR assay. In its TCRdb copy, this immuneACCESS table keeps in-frame sequences only and misses some clones. Where compared with another copy, unresolved V genes explain less than half of these, and the others have no known cause. The sample contains over 20,000 clones, around two thirds of them found a single time. The ten largest account for approximately 2.5% of the sample. Because repertoires were sampled repeatedly during chemoradiotherapy, clonal expansion in the tumor microenvironment could be followed. For this clone: Its antigen is currently not known. It has no much larger one-base neighbor in the sample; base qualities were not kept.

The sample here was taken from a patient who underwent chemoradiotherapy. The rearranged segments are TRBV18 and TRBJ2-1; 14 central nucleotides agree with TRBD2. This receptor was obtained from a human donor with HPV-associated anogenital cancer. The DNA reads as follows: TGTGCCAGCTCAAGCAGGACTAGCGGGAGGAGGGCTGAGCAGTTCTTC. This yields the protein CASSSRTSGRRAEQFF.